These T cell receptor beta chains were read from a single sample in a study of T cell changes during pregnancy in multiple sclerosis. Using immunoSEQ multiplex PCR, the repertoire was profiled, and TCRdb retains in-frame clones only, with some absent. The repertoire holds about 32,000 clones, with just over 90% as singletons. This sample comprised CD4+ T cells from peripheral blood mononuclear cells, obtained in the second trimester of pregnancy. These receptors all come from a female donor with multiple sclerosis, enrolled in a pregnancy study. Each CDR3 is given with its conserved first and last residue. Fields, in order: J gene, CDR3 length, D gene, clone size, V gene, CDR3 protein, CDR3 DNA. The D gene is left open where the match is weak. Clone size is not always given. Where it is, it says once, few, many or a class for expanded clones.

j_gene: TRBJ2-6
len: 17
d_gene: -
abundance: -
v_gene: TRBV7-8
CDR3aa: CASSLHRELTGANVLTF
CDR3nt: TGTGCCAGCAGCCTACACAGGGAGCTGACTGGGGCCAACGTCCTGACTTTC

j_gene: TRBJ1-3
len: 17
d_gene: -
abundance: -
v_gene: TRBV7-8
CDR3aa: CASSLALRGGSGNTIYF
CDR3nt: TGTGCCAGCAGCTTAGCGTTAAGAGGGGGCTCTGGAAACACCATATATTTT

j_gene: TRBJ2-5
len: 13
d_gene: -
abundance: -
v_gene: TRBV2
CDR3aa: CASSETRQETQYF
CDR3nt: TGTGCCAGCAGTGAAACTAGACAAGAGACCCAGTACTTC

j_gene: TRBJ1-2
len: 15
d_gene: TRBD1
abundance: -
v_gene: TRBV25-1
CDR3aa: CASSDSNRGNYGYTF
CDR3nt: TGTGCCAGCAGTGATTCGAACAGGGGGAACTATGGCTACACCTTC

j_gene: TRBJ2-3
len: 15
d_gene: -
abundance: -
v_gene: TRBV27
CDR3aa: CASSSPLRSPDTQYF
CDR3nt: TGTGCCAGCAGTTCCCCTTTGCGTTCCCCAGATACGCAGTATTTT

j_gene: TRBJ2-2
len: 16
d_gene: TRBD2
abundance: -
v_gene: TRBV5-4
CDR3aa: CASSPGGSGRMGELFF
CDR3nt: TGTGCCAGCAGCCCGGGGGGTAGCGGGAGAATGGGGGAGCTGTTTTTT

j_gene: TRBJ2-2
len: 16
d_gene: -
abundance: -
v_gene: TRBV18
CDR3aa: CASSPERPAGTGELFF
CDR3nt: TGTGCCAGCTCACCCGAACGGCCAGCGGGCACCGGGGAGCTGTTTTTT

j_gene: TRBJ2-1
len: 15
d_gene: TRBD1
abundance: -
v_gene: TRBV4-3
CDR3aa: CASSQGQGANNEQFF
CDR3nt: TGCGCCAGCAGCCAGGGACAGGGGGCTAACAATGAGCAGTTCTTC

j_gene: TRBJ2-2
len: 17
d_gene: TRBD1
abundance: -
v_gene: TRBV6-4
CDR3aa: CASSTSGTGSYTGELFF
CDR3nt: TGTGCCAGCAGTACATCCGGGACAGGGTCGTACACCGGGGAGCTGTTTTTT

j_gene: TRBJ2-5
len: 14
d_gene: -
abundance: -
v_gene: TRBV28
CDR3aa: CASQGHRSGKTQYF
CDR3nt: TGTGCCAGCCAGGGACACCGAAGCGGAAAGACCCAGTACTTC

j_gene: TRBJ2-1
len: 18
d_gene: -
abundance: -
v_gene: TRBV4-3
CDR3aa: CASSQDVRASASYNEQFF
CDR3nt: TGCGCCAGCAGCCAAGATGTTAGGGCTAGCGCCTCCTACAATGAGCAGTTCTTC

j_gene: TRBJ1-2
len: 16
d_gene: -
abundance: -
v_gene: TRBV5-6
CDR3aa: CASSLPRATSNYGYTF
CDR3nt: TGTGCCAGCAGCTTGCCCAGGGCCACCTCTAACTATGGCTACACCTTC

j_gene: TRBJ2-2
len: 14
d_gene: TRBD2
abundance: once
v_gene: TRBV19
CDR3aa: CASSTQAGVGELFF
CDR3nt: TGTGCCAGTAGTACACAAGCGGGAGTCGGGGAGCTGTTTTTT

j_gene: TRBJ2-3
len: 14
d_gene: -
abundance: -
v_gene: TRBV19
CDR3aa: CASSISANADTQYF
CDR3nt: TGTGCCAGTAGTATTTCCGCGAACGCAGATACGCAGTATTTT

j_gene: TRBJ2-5
len: 16
d_gene: TRBD1
abundance: once
v_gene: TRBV5-6
CDR3aa: CASSLAMGQGHETQYF
CDR3nt: TGTGCCAGCAGCTTGGCCATGGGACAGGGGCATGAGACCCAGTACTTC

j_gene: TRBJ1-5
len: 16
d_gene: TRBD1
abundance: -
v_gene: TRBV15
CDR3aa: CATSRDMGQNNQPQHF
CDR3nt: TGTGCCACCAGCAGAGACATGGGACAGAACAATCAGCCCCAGCATTTT

j_gene: TRBJ2-7
len: 16
d_gene: -
abundance: -
v_gene: TRBV5-1
CDR3aa: CASSLGTSSASYEQYF
CDR3nt: TGCGCCAGCAGCTTGGGTACGTCTAGCGCCAGCTACGAGCAGTACTTC

j_gene: TRBJ2-1
len: 16
d_gene: -
abundance: -
v_gene: TRBV5-1
CDR3aa: CASSLVAGNSYNEQFF
CDR3nt: TGCGCCAGCAGCTTGGTGGCGGGAAACTCCTACAATGAGCAGTTCTTC

j_gene: TRBJ1-1
len: 15
d_gene: -
abundance: -
v_gene: TRBV6-5
CDR3aa: CASSYSKWQDTEAFF
CDR3nt: TGTGCCAGCAGTTACTCGAAGTGGCAGGACACTGAAGCTTTCTTT

j_gene: TRBJ2-7
len: 15
d_gene: TRBD2
abundance: -
v_gene: TRBV4-2
CDR3aa: CASSQDTSGAYEQYF
CDR3nt: TGTGCCAGCAGCCAAGATACTAGCGGGGCCTACGAGCAGTACTTC

j_gene: TRBJ1-5
len: 15
d_gene: -
abundance: -
v_gene: TRBV7-9
CDR3aa: CASSPSGEGNQPQHF
CDR3nt: TGTGCCAGCAGCCCGTCAGGGGAAGGCAATCAGCCCCAGCATTTT

j_gene: TRBJ2-3
len: 16
d_gene: -
abundance: -
v_gene: TRBV30
CDR3aa: CAWSPQSLLSTDTQYF
CDR3nt: TGTGCCTGGAGTCCCCAGTCCCTCCTCAGCACAGATACGCAGTATTTT